This TCR beta chain was documented in a study of blood T cells in healthy people across ages. A sample-barcoded 5' primer and a J-beta primer mix were used in a second PCR of roughly 7 to 11 cycles. TCRdb passed the 5' RACE reads through MiXCR, listing each CDR3 protein once. The sample includes 800,000 to 950,000 distinct CDR3 sequences, 25% to 30% of them seen just once. In regard to this clonotype: Its matching antigen is unknown.

Whole-study results and caveats: Whereas aged donors had fewer naive CD4+ cells, long-lived donors had more of them and higher diversity.

Isolated per sample were at least 7 million PBMCs. The same specimen was also included in a second study, on T cells of mothers and their children. That source reports: The entire RNA extract went into cDNA synthesis at about 1.4 ug per 15 ul.

Sequences were obtained from blood. The clonotype comes from a woman between 35 and 50 years old in good health.

CDR3 nucleotides: TGCAGTGCCGACGCGTCGGGGGGAGGGTTGAGCTCCTACGAGCAGTACTTC. Its protein product is CSADASGGGLSSYEQYF. The J gene is TRBJ2-7, the V gene TRBV20-1; 7 bases line up with TRBD2. The CDR3 has 17 amino acids. Germline V CDR1 and CDR2: DFQATT, SNEGSKA (reference sequence). With V trimmed by 6 bases and J by 0 bases, 17 bases remained unmatched.